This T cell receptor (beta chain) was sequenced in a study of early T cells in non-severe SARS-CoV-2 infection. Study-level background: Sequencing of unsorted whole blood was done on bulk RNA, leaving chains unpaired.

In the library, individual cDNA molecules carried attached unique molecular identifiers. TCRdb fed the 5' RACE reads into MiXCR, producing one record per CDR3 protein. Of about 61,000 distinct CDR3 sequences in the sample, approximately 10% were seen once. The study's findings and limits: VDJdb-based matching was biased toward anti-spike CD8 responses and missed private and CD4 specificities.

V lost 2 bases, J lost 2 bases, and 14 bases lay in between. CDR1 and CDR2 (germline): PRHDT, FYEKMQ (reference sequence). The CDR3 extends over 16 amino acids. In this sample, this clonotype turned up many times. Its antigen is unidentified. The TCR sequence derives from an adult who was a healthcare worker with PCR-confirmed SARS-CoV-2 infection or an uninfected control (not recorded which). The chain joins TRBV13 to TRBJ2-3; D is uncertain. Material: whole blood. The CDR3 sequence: CASSLSRRLATDTQYF. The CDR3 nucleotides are TGTGCCAGCAGCTTAAGCAGACGCTTAGCCACAGATACGCAGTATTTT.